The clone carrying this T cell receptor (beta chain) was counted a few times. Its antigen is as yet unknown. The data originate from a study of molecular identifiers for immune sequencing clone quantification. Study in general: In the replicates, RNA derived from roughly 20,000 or 100,000 naive CD8 cells was divided into five parts, and four were sequenced. Study results and limitations: Barcode-sharing identical TCR molecules could underestimate highly expanded clone sizes. Whereas naive cells kept under 1% of molecules in clones above 20 RNA copies, such clones held over 99% in effectors.

Libraries from naive CD8 cells were generated from 20,000 to 1,000,000 sorted cells (with 10%, 30% or 50% RNA). The germline gives CDR1 SGHTA, CDR2 FQGNSA. Unmatched junction bases numbered 9, after V lost 6 bases and J lost 2 bases. The CDR3 runs to 16 residues. TCRdb itself ran the PCR reads through MiXCR, one entry per CDR3 protein. The data contain around 480,000 distinct CDR3 sequences, 20% to 25% of them seen just once; the ten biggest clones take up about 0.84%. V gene TRBV7-2 combines with J gene TRBJ2-3; TRBD2 aligns across 9 bases. Specimen: naive CD8+ T cells from blood, with Jurkat cell RNA spiked in. Subset here: FACS-sorted CD8+CD4-CCR7+CD45RA+ naive T cells. The sequence came from a human donor in good health. Some libraries in this study had Jurkat cell RNA spiked in. The CDR3 sequence is CASSLGLAFVTDTQYF. CDR3 nucleotide sequence: TGTGCCAGCAGTCTGGGACTAGCCTTTGTCACAGATACGCAGTATTTT.